This T cell receptor beta chain was identified during a study of PD-1 blockade in classical Hodgkin lymphoma. This clone was detected only a few times. The antigen is not known. With no exception, relapse followed autologous stem cell transplantation in all patients, and brentuximab vedotin exposure varied. Here immunoSEQ multiplex PCR was the method, and the copy in TCRdb shows in-frame clones only, minus some. Among some 16,000 clones listed, around three fifths were seen once. The CDR3 contains 14 residues. Germline V lookup: CDR1 SGHAT, CDR2 FQNNGV. V was cut by 7 bases and J by 2 bases, with 9 bases left in between. Whole-study findings and limits: Complete responders' baseline diversity resembled that of newly diagnosed patients.

The origin of this receptor is a human donor with classical Hodgkin lymphoma. This specimen was peripheral blood mononuclear cells (PBMCs), taken before the second cycle of nivolumab. The chain combines TRBV11-2 with TRBJ2-6; D not resolved. For the CDR3, the DNA is TGTGCCAGCACTTTAAGCCCTGGGGCCAACGTCCTGACTTTC. Translation gives CASTLSPGANVLTF.